This paragraph covers one T cell receptor beta chain sequence. Its specificity is not known. This sample is part of a study of shared clonotypes between healthy human individuals. Profiling relied on immunoSEQ multiplex PCR, and the TCRdb table lists in-frame clones only, not all of them. The sample shows approximately 2,200,000 clones, 85% to 95% of them seen only once. Broader study findings: Among non-shared clonotypes, generation probabilities were lower than among those shared by all four donors. Generally, naive subsets came out with larger estimated richness than memory subsets. Only a few donors were included, so the genetic and exposure-history diversity represented was limited. The naive CD4 repertoires of a few donors were compared, and about 5% of clonotypes were shared.

Positive CCR7 selection of CD45RO-negative cells yielded the naive CD8 cells, and terminally differentiated effector memory CD45RA+ cells were excluded. The TCR sequence derives from a man in his late teens or twenties in good health. Some clones in this sample may be carry-over from other donors' samples. The sample taken for sequencing was naive CD8+ T cells from PBMCs.

CDR3 nucleotide sequence: TGCAGCGTTGAGTCGGATTCCTCCTACAATGAGCAGTTCTTC. This codes for CSVESDSSYNEQFF. The gene calls are TRBV29-1 and TRBJ2-1; D gene unclear. The CDR3 extends over 14 amino acids. Between the trimmed V and J ends, which lost 3 bases and 0 bases, there was a span of 9 bases. The germline gives CDR1 SQVTM, CDR2 ANQGSEA.